This T cell receptor (beta chain) came from a study of beta chain features in type 1 diabetes. Sequenced material consisted of expressed TCRB transcripts (all of the isolated RNA was reverse transcribed). Measured with immunoSEQ multiplex PCR; TCRdb has only the in-frame clones, and not every one. The sample has a few hundred thousand clones, roughly 30% seen once. From germline, CDR1 is SEHNR and CDR2 FQNEAQ (reference sequence). This CDR3 region has 14 residues. Trimming left V 1 base short and J 3 bases short, with 10 bases between. This clone was seen a few times. Material: naive CD4+ T cells from blood. The chain carries TRBV7-9 and TRBJ2-7; D unclear. The origin of this receptor is a young man in good health. The CDR3: CASSLGGAVYEQYF. The DNA of the CDR3 is TGTGCCAGCAGCTTAGGCGGTGCAGTCTACGAGCAGTACTTC.